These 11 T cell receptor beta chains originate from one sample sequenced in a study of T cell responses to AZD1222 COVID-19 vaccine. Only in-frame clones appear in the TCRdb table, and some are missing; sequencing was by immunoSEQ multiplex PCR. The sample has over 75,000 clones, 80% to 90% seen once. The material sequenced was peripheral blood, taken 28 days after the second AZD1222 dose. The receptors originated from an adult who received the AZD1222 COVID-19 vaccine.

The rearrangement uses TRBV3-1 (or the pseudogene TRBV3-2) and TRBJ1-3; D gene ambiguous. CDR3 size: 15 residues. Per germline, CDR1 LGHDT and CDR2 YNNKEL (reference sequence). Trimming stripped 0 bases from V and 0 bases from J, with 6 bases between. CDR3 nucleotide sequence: TGTGCCAGCAGCCAAGATTTACACTCTGGAAACACCATATATTTT. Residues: CASSQDLHSGNTIYF.

Written as DNA, the CDR3 is TGTGCCAGCAGCCTTGACAGGGCTGGGGGAGCTTTCTTT. Its protein is CASSLDRAGGAFF. V is TRBV27 and J is TRBJ1-1; 7 nucleotides line up with TRBD1. Germline lookup yields CDR1 MNHEY and CDR2 SMNVEV (reference sequence). Trimming took 6 bases from V and 10 from J; bases not matched to a gene: 11. The CDR3 loop spans 13 amino acids.

The chain's CDR3 is CASSRPSGSPLRTGELFF. In nucleotides, the CDR3 is TGTGCCAGCAGTCGTCCTAGCGGGAGCCCCCTAAGGACCGGGGAGCTGTTTTTT. The chain recombines TRBV7-6 with TRBJ2-2; TRBD2 matches at 10 bases. V lost 6 bases and J lost 5; bases outside the gene matches: 15. The CDR3 has 18 amino acids. The germline CDR1 and CDR2 sequences are SGHVS and FNYEAQ.

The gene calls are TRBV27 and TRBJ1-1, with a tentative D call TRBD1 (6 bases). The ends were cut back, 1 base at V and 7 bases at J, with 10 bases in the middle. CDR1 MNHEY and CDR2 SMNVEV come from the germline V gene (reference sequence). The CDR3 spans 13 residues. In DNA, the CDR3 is TGTGCCAGCAGTTTATACAGGGAGGGTGAAGCTTTCTTT. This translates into CASSLYREGEAFF.

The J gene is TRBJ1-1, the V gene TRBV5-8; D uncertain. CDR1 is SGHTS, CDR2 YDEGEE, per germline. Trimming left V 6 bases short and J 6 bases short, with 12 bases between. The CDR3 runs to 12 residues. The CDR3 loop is CASTTRGPEAFF. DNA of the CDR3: TGTGCCAGCACCACACGTGGACCTGAAGCTTTCTTT.

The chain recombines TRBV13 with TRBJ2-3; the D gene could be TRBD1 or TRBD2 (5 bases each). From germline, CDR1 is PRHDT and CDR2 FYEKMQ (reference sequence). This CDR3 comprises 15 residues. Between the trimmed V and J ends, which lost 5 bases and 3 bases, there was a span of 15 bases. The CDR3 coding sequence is TGTGCCAGCAGCGACGGGGCAGTGGTGACAGATACGCAGTATTTT. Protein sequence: CASSDGAVVTDTQYF.

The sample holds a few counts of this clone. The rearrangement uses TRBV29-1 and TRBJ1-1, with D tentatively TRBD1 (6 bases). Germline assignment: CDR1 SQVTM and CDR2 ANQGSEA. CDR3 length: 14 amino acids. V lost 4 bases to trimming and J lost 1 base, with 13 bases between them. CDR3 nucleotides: TGCAGCGTTGCTTCGACAGGAAAGAACACTGAAGCTTTCTTT. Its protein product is CSVASTGKNTEAFF.

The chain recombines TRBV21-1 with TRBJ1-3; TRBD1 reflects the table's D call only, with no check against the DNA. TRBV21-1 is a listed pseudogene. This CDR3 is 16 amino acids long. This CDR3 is CASSKVTSGPRNTIYF. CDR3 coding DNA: TGTGCCAGCAGCAAAGTAACGTCAGGTCCGAGAAACACCATATATTTT.

The CDR3 reads CSAPVGTEAFF. CDR3 coding DNA: TGCAGTGCCCCCGTTGGCACTGAAGCTTTCTTT. V usage is TRBV20-1 and J usage is TRBJ1-1; no clear D gene. Trimming took off 6 bases at V and 4 bases at J, with 9 bases between the two ends. The CDR3 runs to 11 residues. Per germline, CDR1 DFQATT and CDR2 SNEGSKA (reference sequence).

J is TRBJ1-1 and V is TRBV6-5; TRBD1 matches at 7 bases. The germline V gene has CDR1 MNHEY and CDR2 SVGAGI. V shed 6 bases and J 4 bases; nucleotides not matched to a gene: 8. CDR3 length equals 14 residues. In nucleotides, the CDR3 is TGTGCCAGCAGAAGACAGGGTTTGAGCACTGAAGCTTTCTTT. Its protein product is CASRRQGLSTEAFF.

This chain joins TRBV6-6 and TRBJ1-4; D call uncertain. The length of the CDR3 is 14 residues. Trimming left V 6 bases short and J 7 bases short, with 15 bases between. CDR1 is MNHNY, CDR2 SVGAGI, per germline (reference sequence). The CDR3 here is CASRPGNQGEKLFF. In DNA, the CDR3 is TGTGCCAGCAGGCCCGGGAACCAAGGTGAAAAACTGTTTTTT.